Following are 5 T cell receptor beta chains from one sample sequenced in a study of T cells expressing NK-cell markers. TCRdb reprocessed the 5' RACE reads and reports one entry per CDR3 protein, with no DNA. Its listing shows fewer than 300,000 distinct CDR3 sequences. Sequenced: blood T cells: a sorted CD56 or NKG2C T cell subset, CD4+ or CD8+ T cells, or bulk PBMC T cells (not recorded which). The receptors stem from a woman between 18 and 70 years old in good health.

The chain couples TRBV5-1 to TRBJ1-1. Germline values: CDR1 SGHRS, CDR2 YFSETQ. The CDR3 loop spans 13 amino acids. CDR3 in amino acids: CASSFLGDTEAFF.

The chain employs TRBV12-3 or TRBV12-4 and TRBJ1-2. The CDR3 contains 14 residues. CDR3 in amino acids: CASTQRGRNYGYTF.

V gene TRBV30 combines with J gene TRBJ1-5; TCRdb reports TRBD1, a call that lacks DNA to check it against. This CDR3 region has 14 residues. Per germline, CDR1 GTSNPN and CDR2 SVGIG (reference sequence). The CDR3 loop reads CAWNVGGGNQPQHF.

The V call is TRBV19, the J call TRBJ1-5; TCRdb returns TRBD1, unconfirmable since there is no DNA. The CDR3 runs to 16 residues. The germline V gene has CDR1 LNHDA and CDR2 SQIVND (reference sequence). The CDR3 spells CASSITGTGGPQPQHF.

This chain connects TRBV6-1 to TRBJ2-3; checking the TCRdb D call of TRBD1 is not possible without DNA. Germline CDR1 MNHNS, CDR2 SASEGT. The CDR3 is 15 amino acids. The CDR3 protein is CASSPPRQSTDTQYF.